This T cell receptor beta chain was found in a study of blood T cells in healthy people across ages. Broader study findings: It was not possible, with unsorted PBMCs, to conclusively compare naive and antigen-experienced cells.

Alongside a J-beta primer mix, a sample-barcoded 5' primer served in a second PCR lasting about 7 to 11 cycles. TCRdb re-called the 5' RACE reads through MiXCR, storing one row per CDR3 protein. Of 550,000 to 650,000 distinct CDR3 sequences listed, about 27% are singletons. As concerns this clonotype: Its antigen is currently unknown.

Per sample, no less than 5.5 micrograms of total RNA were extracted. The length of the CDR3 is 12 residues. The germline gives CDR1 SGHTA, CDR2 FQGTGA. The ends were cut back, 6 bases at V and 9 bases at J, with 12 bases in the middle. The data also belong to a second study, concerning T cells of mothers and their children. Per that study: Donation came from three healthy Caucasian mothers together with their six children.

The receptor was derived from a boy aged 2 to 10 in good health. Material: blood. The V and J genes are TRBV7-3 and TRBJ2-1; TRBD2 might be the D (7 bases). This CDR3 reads CASRSAGAEQFF. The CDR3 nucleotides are TGTGCCAGCAGATCTGCGGGGGCTGAGCAGTTCTTC.